This entry lists 19 T cell receptor beta chains sequenced from one sample in a study of control samples from healthy donors and cancer patients. TCRdb's copy holds only in-frame clones and misses some; the assay was immunoSEQ multiplex PCR. The table includes 65,000 to 95,000 clones, around 87% detected once. The source material was blood. Source of these receptors: a man aged 50-60 years in good health.

The V call is TRBV27, the J call TRBJ1-2, with TRBD1 matching over 8 bases. Germline trimming cut 6 bases from V and 5 bases from J; bases unmatched to any gene: 2. The CDR3 has 12 amino acids. From germline, CDR1 is MNHEY and CDR2 SMNVEV (reference sequence). The CDR3 here is CASRGQAYGYTF. The CDR3 DNA reads TGTGCCAGCAGGGGACAGGCATATGGCTACACCTTC.

Here the CDR3 DNA reads TGTGCTAGTGGTTTAAGACCAGGGTTTAATGAAAAACTGTTTTTT. Residues: CASGLRPGFNEKLFF. V gene TRBV12-5 combines with J gene TRBJ1-4; a weak D match, TRBD1 (5 bases). Trimming removed 3 bases at V and 4 bases at J, with 12 bases between. CDR1 and CDR2 from the germline V gene are LGHNT and FRNRAP. There are 15 residues in the CDR3.

The V and J genes are TRBV7-9 and TRBJ2-6; 8 nucleotides agree with TRBD1. V lost 7 bases and J lost 0; bases outside the gene matches: 8. Per the germline V gene, CDR1 is SEHNR and CDR2 is FQNEAQ (reference sequence). The CDR3 length is 17 residues. The CDR3 bases are TGTGCCAGCACAACCGGGACAGGACTCTCTGGGGCCAACGTCCTGACTTTC. Translating it yields CASTTGTGLSGANVLTF.

This clone occurred a few times. This chain uses TRBV12-3 or TRBV12-4 with TRBJ2-1; 7 positions match TRBD1. This CDR3 is 13 amino acids long. Losses at the gene ends were 5 bases for V and 8 bases for J; bases not matched to a gene: 6. Here the CDR3 reads CASSRNRGYEQFF. The CDR3 coding sequence is TGTGCCAGCAGTCGCAACAGGGGCTATGAGCAGTTCTTC.

Comment on this clone: Other DNA sequences in this specimen translate into the identical CDR3. The J gene is TRBJ2-2, the V gene TRBV11-3; 9 bases match TRBD1. This CDR3 has 15 amino acids. Germline CDR1 SGHNT, CDR2 YENEEA. V lost 3 bases to trimming and J lost 2 bases; unmatched junction nucleotides: 1. CDR3 nucleotide sequence: TGTGCCAGCAGCTTGGACAGGGGAAACACCGGGGAGCTGTTTTTT. Amino acid sequence: CASSLDRGNTGELFF.

This clone has a single count. The V call is TRBV2, the J call TRBJ2-7; the D is unclear. Per germline, CDR1 SNHLY and CDR2 FYNNEI. Trimming left V 4 bases short and J 5 bases short, with 15 bases between. The CDR3 extends over 14 amino acids. The CDR3 DNA sequence: TGTGCCAGCAGTGGCTACCCGGGCTACGACGAGCAGTACTTC. This gives the protein CASSGYPGYDEQYF.

V and J are TRBV11-3 and TRBJ2-2; 10 bases map to TRBD2. Germline V gene lookup returns CDR1 SGHNT and CDR2 YENEEA. This CDR3 is built from 16 residues. V lost 6 bases to trimming and J lost 5 bases; unmatched junction nucleotides: 9. CDR3 in amino acids: CASRQTPAGGTGELFF. The CDR3 bases are TGTGCCAGCAGGCAAACTCCAGCGGGAGGGACCGGGGAGCTGTTTTTT.

The rearrangement joins TRBV9 to TRBJ1-1; possibly TRBD1 for D (6 bases). The V and J ends lost 3 bases and 0 bases respectively, with 21 bases between them. Germline V gives CDR1 SGDLS, CDR2 YYNGEE. There are 18 residues in the CDR3. As DNA, the CDR3 is TGTGCCAGCAGCGACGCCAGGGGACAAGGGTTCATGAACACTGAAGCTTTCTTT. Protein product: CASSDARGQGFMNTEAFF. Based on the CDR3 plus reference TRBV9 and TRBJ1-1, the full variable domain is DSGVTQTPKHLITATGQRVTLRCSPRSGDLSVYWYQQSLDQGLQFLIQYYNGEERAKGNILERFSAQQFPDLHSELNLSSLELGDSALYFCASSDARGQGFMNTEAFFGQGTRLTVV.

The chain uses TRBV5-4 and TRBJ2-1; 12 positions match TRBD2. V trimming: 6 bases; J trimming: 0 bases; junction bases outside the gene matches: 10. Germline values: CDR1 SGHNT, CDR2 YYREEE (reference sequence). This CDR3 is 18 amino acids long. DNA of the CDR3: TGTGCCAGCACCACGGGACTAGCGGGCGTCAGCTCCTACAATGAGCAGTTCTTC. Protein sequence: CASTTGLAGVSSYNEQFF.

The chain has TRBV9 and TRBJ2-7; no clear D gene. This CDR3 region has 14 residues. Germline-derived CDR1 and CDR2 are SGDLS and YYNGEE. Trimming pared 0 bases from V and 2 bases from J, leaving 9 bases between. CDR3 nucleotides: TGTGCCAGCAGCGTAGGGCCGAGCACCTACGAGCAGTACTTC. It specifies CASSVGPSTYEQYF.

This clone was found once. V gene TRBV2 combines with J gene TRBJ1-6; D is ambiguous. Trimming cost V 7 bases and J 7 bases, with 14 bases left between them. The germline V gene has CDR1 SNHLY and CDR2 FYNNEI. The CDR3 contains 14 residues. The CDR3 reads CASKGQAWNSPLHF. The CDR3 nucleotides read TGTGCCAGCAAGGGCCAGGCTTGGAATTCACCCCTCCACTTT.

This clone has more than one count but fewer than ten. This chain links TRBV30 with TRBJ1-5, with D perhaps matching TRBD1 (6 bases). Germline CDR1 GTSNPN, CDR2 SVGIG (reference sequence). The V gene lost 5 bases and the J gene lost 1 base, with 9 bases spanning the gap. CDR3 length equals 13 residues. Here the CDR3 DNA reads TGTGCCTGGGGAACAGGGAGCAATCAGCCCCAGCATTTT. Residues: CAWGTGSNQPQHF.

The rearrangement uses TRBV10-3 and TRBJ2-7; TRBD1 might be the D (5 bases). Germline-derived CDR1 and CDR2 are ENHRY and SYGVKD. V lost 5 bases and J 0 bases, leaving 11 bases between the germline ends. The CDR3 has 14 residues. The CDR3 loop is CAISPGLSSYEQYV. The CDR3 DNA is TGTGCCATCAGTCCAGGGTTAAGCTCCTACGAGCAGTACGTC.

Only a few counts were recorded for this clone. The V call is TRBV7-2, the J call TRBJ1-3, with D tentatively TRBD1 (6 bases). Germline V gene sequence: CDR1 SGHTA, CDR2 FQGNSA. The ends were cut back, 1 base at V and 3 bases at J, with 19 bases in the middle. The CDR3 consists of 18 residues. The CDR3 protein is CASSLVFPGTHLGNTIYF. CDR3 in DNA: TGTGCCAGCAGCTTAGTTTTCCCAGGGACACACCTTGGAAACACCATATATTTT.

This CDR3 reads CASSVTGRDSPLHF. The CDR3 coding sequence is TGTGCCAGCAGTGTTACAGGGAGGGATTCACCCCTCCACTTT. The chain is built from TRBV2 and TRBJ1-6, with D possibly matching TRBD1 (6 bases). The V end lost 4 bases, the J end lost 8 bases, and 12 bases lay between the germline ends. This CDR3 region has 14 residues. Germline V gene sequence: CDR1 SNHLY, CDR2 FYNNEI.

The V and J genes are TRBV24-1 and TRBJ2-3; 9 positions agree with TRBD2. J lost 4 bases, V lost 4 bases, and 5 bases had no gene match. This CDR3 region has 15 residues. From germline, CDR1 is KGHDR and CDR2 SFDVKD. The CDR3 here is CATSDPAGGADTQYF. The CDR3 coding sequence is TGTGCCACCAGTGACCCAGCGGGAGGAGCAGATACGCAGTATTTT.

V usage is TRBV3-1 (or the pseudogene TRBV3-2) and J usage is TRBJ1-1, with TRBD1 as a possible D gene (6 bases). CDR1 and CDR2 from the germline V gene are LGHDT and YNNKEL (reference sequence). The CDR3 runs 14 residues. The V end lost 0 bases, the J end lost 3 bases, and 8 bases lay between the germline ends. The CDR3 bases are TGTGCCAGCAGCCAAGAGGGGGCGGACACTGAAGCTTTCTTT. Amino acids: CASSQEGADTEAFF.

The V gene is TRBV9, the J gene TRBJ2-5; 10 nucleotides agree with TRBD2. The CDR3 runs 15 residues. The V and J ends lost 3 bases and 1 base, in that order; junction bases with no gene match: 3. Germline CDR1 reads SGDLS; CDR2 reads YYNGEE. The CDR3 protein is CASSETSGVQETQYF. DNA of the CDR3: TGTGCCAGCAGCGAAACTAGCGGGGTCCAAGAGACCCAGTACTTC.

This chain uses TRBV18 with TRBJ1-4; D might be TRBD1 (6 bases). Trimming cost V 0 bases and J 4 bases, with 12 bases left between them. CDR1 is KGHSH, CDR2 LQKENI, per germline. The CDR3 is made up of 16 amino acids. The CDR3: CASSPPSQGINEKLFF. In DNA, the CDR3 is TGTGCCAGCTCACCACCGAGCCAGGGGATTAATGAAAAACTGTTTTTT.